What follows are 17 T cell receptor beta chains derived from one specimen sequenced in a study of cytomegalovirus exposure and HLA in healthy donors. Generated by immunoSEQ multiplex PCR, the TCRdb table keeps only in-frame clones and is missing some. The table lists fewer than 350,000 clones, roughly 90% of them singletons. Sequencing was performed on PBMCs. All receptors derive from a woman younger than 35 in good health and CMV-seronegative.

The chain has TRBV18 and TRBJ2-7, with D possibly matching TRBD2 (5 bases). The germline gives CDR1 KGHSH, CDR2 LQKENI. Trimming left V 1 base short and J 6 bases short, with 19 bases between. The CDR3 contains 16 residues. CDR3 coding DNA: TGTGCCAGCTCACCACTGGGCGGGCAGACCCTCGCCGAGCAGTACTTC. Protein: CASSPLGGQTLAEQYF.

This chain's CDR3 is CASSLDLQIEAFF. The DNA for the CDR3 is TGTGCCAGCAGCTTAGATCTTCAGATTGAAGCTTTCTTT. The V call is TRBV7-9, the J call TRBJ1-1; D is ambiguous. The germline gives CDR1 SEHNR, CDR2 FQNEAQ (reference sequence). Trimming removed 1 base at V and 7 bases at J, with 10 bases between. This CDR3 spans 13 amino acids.

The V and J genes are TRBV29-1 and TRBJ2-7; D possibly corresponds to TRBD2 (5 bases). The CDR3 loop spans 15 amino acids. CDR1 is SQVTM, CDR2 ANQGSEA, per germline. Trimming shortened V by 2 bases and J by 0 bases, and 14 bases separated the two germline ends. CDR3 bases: TGCAGCGTTGAAAGAGGATCGGGGATCTCCTACGAGCAGTACTTC. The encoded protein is CSVERGSGISYEQYF.

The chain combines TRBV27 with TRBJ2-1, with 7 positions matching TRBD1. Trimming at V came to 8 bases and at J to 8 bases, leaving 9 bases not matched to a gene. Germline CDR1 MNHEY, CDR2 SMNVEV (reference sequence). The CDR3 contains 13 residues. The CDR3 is CASGGTGVHEQFF. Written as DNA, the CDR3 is TGTGCCAGCGGCGGAACAGGGGTTCATGAGCAGTTCTTC.

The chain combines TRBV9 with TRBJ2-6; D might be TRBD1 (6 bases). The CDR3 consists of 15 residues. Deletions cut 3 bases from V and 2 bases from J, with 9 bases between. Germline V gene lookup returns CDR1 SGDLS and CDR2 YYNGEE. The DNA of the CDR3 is TGTGCCAGCAGCGCAGGGGTGGCTGGGGCCAACGTCCTGACTTTC. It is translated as CASSAGVAGANVLTF.

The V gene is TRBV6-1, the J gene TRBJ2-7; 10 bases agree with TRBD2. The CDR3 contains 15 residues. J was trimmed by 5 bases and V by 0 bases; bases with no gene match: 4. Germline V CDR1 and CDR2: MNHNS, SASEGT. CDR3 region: CASSEAAGGSHEQYF. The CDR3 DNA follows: TGTGCCAGCAGTGAAGCAGCGGGAGGGTCCCACGAGCAGTACTTC.

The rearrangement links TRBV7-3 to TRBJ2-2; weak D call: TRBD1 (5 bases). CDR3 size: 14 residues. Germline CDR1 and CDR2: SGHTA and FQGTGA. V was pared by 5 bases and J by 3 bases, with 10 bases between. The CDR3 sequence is CASSPDRYTGELFF. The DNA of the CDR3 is TGTGCCAGCAGCCCTGACAGATACACCGGGGAGCTGTTTTTT.

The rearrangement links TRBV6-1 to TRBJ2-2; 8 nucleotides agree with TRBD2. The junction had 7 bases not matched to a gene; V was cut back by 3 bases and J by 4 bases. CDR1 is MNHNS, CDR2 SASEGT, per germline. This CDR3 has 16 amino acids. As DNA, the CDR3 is TGTGCCAGCAGTGAGAGGATCGCGGGGGGCACCGGGGAGCTGTTTTTT. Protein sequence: CASSERIAGGTGELFF.

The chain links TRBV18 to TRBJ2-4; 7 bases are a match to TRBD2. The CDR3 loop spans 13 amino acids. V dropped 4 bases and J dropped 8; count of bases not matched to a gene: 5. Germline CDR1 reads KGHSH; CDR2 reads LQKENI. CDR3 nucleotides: TGTGCCAGCTCACGGCGGGAGCCTCACATTCAGTACTTC. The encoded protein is CASSRREPHIQYF.

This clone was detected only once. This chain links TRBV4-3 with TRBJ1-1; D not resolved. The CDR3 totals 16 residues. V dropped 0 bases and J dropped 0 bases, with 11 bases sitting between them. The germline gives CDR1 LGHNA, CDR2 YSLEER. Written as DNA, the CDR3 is TGCGCCAGCAGCCAAGATTTTGGCCAGTTGAACACTGAAGCTTTCTTT. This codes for CASSQDFGQLNTEAFF.

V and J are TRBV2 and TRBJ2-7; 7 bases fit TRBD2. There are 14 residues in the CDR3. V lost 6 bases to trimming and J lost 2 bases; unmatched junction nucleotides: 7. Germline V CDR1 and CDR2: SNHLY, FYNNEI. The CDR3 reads CASRGGTKTYEQYF. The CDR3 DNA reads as TGTGCCAGCAGGGGAGGGACTAAGACCTACGAGCAGTACTTC.

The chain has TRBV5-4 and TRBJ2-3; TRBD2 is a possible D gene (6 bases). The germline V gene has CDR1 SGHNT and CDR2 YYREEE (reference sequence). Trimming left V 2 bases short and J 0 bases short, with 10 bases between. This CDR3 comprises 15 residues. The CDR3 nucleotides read TGTGCCAGCAGCTTTAGCGGAACCAGCACAGATACGCAGTATTTT. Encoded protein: CASSFSGTSTDTQYF.

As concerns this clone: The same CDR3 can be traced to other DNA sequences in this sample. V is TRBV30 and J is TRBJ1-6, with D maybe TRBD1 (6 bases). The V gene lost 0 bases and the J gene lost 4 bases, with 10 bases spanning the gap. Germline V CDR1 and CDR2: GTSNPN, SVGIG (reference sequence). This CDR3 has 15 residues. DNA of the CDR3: TGTGCCTGGAGTGTTCCCGGACAGTATAATTCACCCCTCCACTTT. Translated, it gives CAWSVPGQYNSPLHF.

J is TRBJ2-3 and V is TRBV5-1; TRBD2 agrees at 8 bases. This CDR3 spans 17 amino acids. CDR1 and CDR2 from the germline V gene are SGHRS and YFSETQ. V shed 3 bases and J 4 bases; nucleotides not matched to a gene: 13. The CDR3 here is CASSSSPGLAGSDTQYF. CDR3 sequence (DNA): TGCGCCAGCAGCTCCTCTCCCGGACTAGCCGGTTCAGATACGCAGTATTTT.

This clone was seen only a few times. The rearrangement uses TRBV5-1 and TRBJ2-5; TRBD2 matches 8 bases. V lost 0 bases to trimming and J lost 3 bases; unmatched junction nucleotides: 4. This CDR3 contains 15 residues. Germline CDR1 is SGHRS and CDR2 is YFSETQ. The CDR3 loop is CASSLGTSPKETQYF. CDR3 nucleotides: TGCGCCAGCAGCTTGGGGACTAGCCCTAAAGAGACCCAGTACTTC.

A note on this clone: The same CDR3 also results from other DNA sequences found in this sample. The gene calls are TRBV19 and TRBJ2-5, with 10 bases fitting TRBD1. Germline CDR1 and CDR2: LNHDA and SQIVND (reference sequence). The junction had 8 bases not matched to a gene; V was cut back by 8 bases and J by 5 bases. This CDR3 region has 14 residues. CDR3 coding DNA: TGTGCCAGTCGAGACAGGGGGCGAGGCGAGACCCAGTACTTC. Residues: CASRDRGRGETQYF.

The CDR3 DNA is TGTGCCAGCAGTTGGGGTCTGACAGGGGCCTTAAATCAGCAGTTCTTC. It yields the protein CASSWGLTGALNQQFF. The gene calls are TRBV27 and TRBJ2-1, with 8 bases that match TRBD1. After removal of 4 bases from V and 11 bases from J, the junction contained 16 bases not matched to a gene. The CDR3 runs to 16 residues. Germline V gene lookup returns CDR1 MNHEY and CDR2 SMNVEV (reference sequence).